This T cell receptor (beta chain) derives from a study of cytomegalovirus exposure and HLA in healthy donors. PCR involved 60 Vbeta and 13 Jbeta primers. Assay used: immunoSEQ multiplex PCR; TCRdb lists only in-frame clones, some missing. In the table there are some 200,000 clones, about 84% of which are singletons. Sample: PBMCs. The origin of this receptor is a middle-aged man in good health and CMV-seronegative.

The CDR3 spells CASTLTAAANYGYTF. CDR3 DNA: TGTGCCAGCACCCTCACGGCAGCGGCTAACTATGGCTACACCTTC. The genes are TRBV7-9 and TRBJ1-2; D is ambiguous. V lost 7 bases to trimming and J lost 0 bases, with 15 bases between them. The CDR3 totals 15 residues. In germline, CDR1 is SEHNR, CDR2 FQNEAQ (reference sequence).